A selection of T cell receptor beta chains follows, all from one sample in a study of early T cells in non-severe SARS-CoV-2 infection. TCRdb redid the calling of the 5' RACE reads with MiXCR, one entry per CDR3 protein. The table shows 98,000 or so distinct CDR3 sequences, with around 10% occurring only once. The sequencing input was whole blood. The receptors stem from an adult who was a healthcare worker with PCR-confirmed SARS-CoV-2 infection or an uninfected control (not recorded which). The CDR3 runs from the conserved cysteine through the conserved F or W. A D gene is named only where the DNA matches it firmly. Expanded clones get a size class; other rows say once, few or many, or leave the size out.

d_call j_call cdr3_length v_call clone_size cdr3_nt cdr3_aa
NA TRBJ1-5 13 TRBV3-1 NA TGTGCCAGCAGCCAAGGGGGCTGGCAGCCCCAGCATTTT CASSQGGWQPQHF
TRBD2 TRBJ2-3 17 TRBV3-1 NA TGTGCCAGCAGCCAAGGTTGGACTAGCGGTAGCACAGATACGCAGTATTTT CASSQGWTSGSTDTQYF
NA TRBJ2-5 14 TRBV28 NA TGTGCCAGCAGTTTATCTGGGACTGGAGGGACCCAGTACTTC CASSLSGTGGTQYF
NA TRBJ1-4 16 TRBV6-6 NA TGTGCCAGCAGTTACGGGATTCAGGGAATTAATGAAAAACTGTTTTTT CASSYGIQGINEKLFF
TRBD1 TRBJ1-4 15 TRBV5-1 many TGCGCCAGCAAGGACAGGGGAGATACTAATGAAAAACTGTTTTTT CASKDRGDTNEKLFF
TRBD1 TRBJ1-2 14 TRBV5-4 many TGTGCCAGCACCTTGACAGGGGAGGGAGTTGGCTACACCTTC CASTLTGEGVGYTF
TRBD1 TRBJ1-1 16 TRBV18 many TGTGCCAGCTCACTAAACCCGGGACAGGGAAACACTGAAGCTTTCTTT CASSLNPGQGNTEAFF
NA TRBJ1-2 16 TRBV7-2 many TGTGCCAGCAGCTTAGGGGGAACAGGAGGGAAATATGGCTACACCTTC CASSLGGTGGKYGYTF
TRBD2 TRBJ2-5 15 TRBV6-6 NA TGTGCCAGCAGTTACTCGAGCGGGGGGGAAGAGACCCAGTACTTC CASSYSSGGEETQYF
NA TRBJ1-1 14 TRBV6-5 few TGTGCCAGCAGAGCAGGGTTTAAGAACACTGAAGCTTTCTTT CASRAGFKNTEAFF
TRBD1 TRBJ2-7 15 TRBV5-1 many TGCGCCAGCAGCTTGAGGACAGGGAGCTCCTACGAGCAGTACTTC CASSLRTGSSYEQYF
NA TRBJ2-3 13 TRBV20-1 NA TGCAGTGCTAGAAGGGGGTTAACAGATACGCAGTATTTT CSARRGLTDTQYF
NA TRBJ1-5 13 TRBV20-1 NA TGCAGTGCTCCGACAGGACAGTGCCAGCCCCAGCATTTT CSAPTGQCQPQHF
NA TRBJ1-1 14 TRBV3-1 NA TGTGCCAGCAGCCAACCAGGGGAGGGGACTGAAGCTTTCTTT CASSQPGEGTEAFF
NA TRBJ2-2 11 TRBV5-1 few TGCGCCAGCAGCGACGCCGGGGAGCTGTTTTTT CASSDAGELFF
NA TRBJ1-1 14 TRBV5-1 many TGCGCCAGCAGCTTGTGGACAGCCAACACTGAAGCTTTCTTT CASSLWTANTEAFF
NA TRBJ2-3 13 TRBV9 NA TGTGCCAGCACGTGGGGGCCGACAGATACGCAGTATTTT CASTWGPTDTQYF
NA TRBJ1-2 15 TRBV4-1 NA TGCGCCAGCAGCCACCCCAGGGGCAGGGCCTATGGCTACACCTTC CASSHPRGRAYGYTF
NA TRBJ2-7 12 TRBV25-1 NA TGTGCCAGCACTTCGTGGGATTACGAGCAGTACTTC CASTSWDYEQYF
NA TRBJ1-4 20 TRBV6-7 many TGTGCCAGCAGTTACCTCCCAGTTGACGGATTCCCGCTCTTTGATGAAAAACTGTTTTTT CASSYLPVDGFPLFDEKLFF
TRBD2 TRBJ2-5 16 TRBV19 few TGTGCCAGTAGTATTTATCGAGCGGGAGGCCAAGAGACCCAGTACTTC CASSIYRAGGQETQYF
NA TRBJ1-5 15 TRBV4-1 NA TGCGCCAGCAGCCAAGATCGGGGAAGCAATCAGCCCCAGCATTTT CASSQDRGSNQPQHF
NA TRBJ2-7 15 TRBV6-1 once TGTGCCAGCAGTGAAACTTTAAGTCCCTCCTACGAGCAGTACTTC CASSETLSPSYEQYF
NA TRBJ1-1 13 TRBV4-1 NA TGCGCCAGCAGCCAAGATATAAGAACTGAAGCTTTCTTT CASSQDIRTEAFF
NA TRBJ1-1 15 TRBV13 few TGTGCCAGCAGCCCGGAAACAGGGTATGGCACTGAAGCTTTCTTT CASSPETGYGTEAFF
NA TRBJ1-3 15 TRBV5-4 many TGTGCCAGCAGCTTGGACAGGAGCTCTGGAAACACCATATATTTT CASSLDRSSGNTIYF
NA TRBJ1-1 14 TRBV3-1 many TGTGCCAGCAGCCAAATGCCTGAAAACACTGAAGCTTTCTTT CASSQMPENTEAFF
NA TRBJ2-5 13 TRBV3-1 NA TGTGCCAGCAGCCATAACAGGTTCGAGACCCAGTACTTC CASSHNRFETQYF
NA TRBJ1-1 14 TRBV7-3 many TGTGCCAGCAGCTTAGATGGGGTGAACACTGAAGCTTTCTTT CASSLDGVNTEAFF
NA TRBJ1-5 15 TRBV6-1 NA TGTGCCAGCAGCCCAATGAGGGGGACAAATCAGCCCCAGCATTTT CASSPMRGTNQPQHF
NA TRBJ1-6 14 TRBV3-1 many TGTGCCAGCAGCCCCTGGGGGGAGGACTCACCCCTCCACTTT CASSPWGEDSPLHF
TRBD1 TRBJ1-1 14 TRBV7-9 NA TGTGCCAGCAGCTTAGGACAGGGTAAGGCTGAAGCTTTCTTT CASSLGQGKAEAFF
TRBD1 TRBJ2-3 14 TRBV6-5 few TGTGCCAGCAGTTACGACAGGGGAACAGATACGCAGTATTTT CASSYDRGTDTQYF
TRBD2 TRBJ2-2 15 TRBV9 NA TGTGCCAGCAGCGTAGGCGGGGGGGCAACCGGGGAGCTGTTTTTT CASSVGGGATGELFF
TRBD1 TRBJ1-6 15 TRBV10-3 many TGTGCCATCAGTGAGTCGGGACAGGGCGGCTCACCCCTCCACTTT CAISESGQGGSPLHF
NA TRBJ2-3 16 TRBV14 few TGTGCCAGCAGCCAACTTCCTCGCGGGGCGTCAGATACGCAGTATTTT CASSQLPRGASDTQYF
NA TRBJ1-2 15 TRBV12-3/TRBV12-4 few TGTGCCAGCAGTTTAGGGCAGTTAGCTAACTATGGCTACACCTTC CASSLGQLANYGYTF
NA TRBJ1-1 16 TRBV18 NA TGTGTCAGCTCACCGGTGAGACAGGTTCGCGAGATTGAAGCTTTCTTT CVSSPVRQVREIEAFF
TRBD1 TRBJ1-6 15 TRBV20-1 many TGCAGTGCTCGGGACAGGTCATCCTATAATTCACCCCTCCACTTT CSARDRSSYNSPLHF
NA TRBJ2-5 14 TRBV12-3/TRBV12-4 NA TGTGCCAGCAGTAGCAGGGCAGGGACGGAGACCCAGTACTTC CASSSRAGTETQYF
NA TRBJ2-3 16 TRBV3-1 many TGTGCCAGCAGCCTACCCACTGCCAGGGACACAGATACGCAGTATTTT CASSLPTARDTDTQYF
NA TRBJ2-2 20 TRBV7-2 few TGTGCCAGCAGCCTCCGGGGGGCGGGGGCCACTAAATCAGGCACCGGGGAGCTGTTTTTT CASSLRGAGATKSGTGELFF
TRBD2 TRBJ2-3 16 TRBV2 NA TGTGCCAGCAAGGTGGACCAGCGGGGGGCAGGAGATACGCAGTATTTT CASKVDQRGAGDTQYF
NA TRBJ1-5 15 TRBV19 many TGTGCCAGTAGTGCCGGACAGCCTATTTATCAGCCCCAGCATTTT CASSAGQPIYQPQHF
TRBD1 TRBJ1-5 16 TRBV6-1 few TGTGCCAGCAGTGCCTCACTGGGGACAGGGGTCCGCCGTGGGCATTTT CASSASLGTGVRRGHF
NA TRBJ1-5 13 TRBV20-1 few TGCAGTGCTCCGGACGGGACCAATCAGCCCCAGCATTTT CSAPDGTNQPQHF
NA TRBJ1-2 13 TRBV4-1 NA TGCGCCAGCAGCCCAACGGCGGTACCTGGCTACACCTTC CASSPTAVPGYTF
TRBD2 TRBJ2-1 15 TRBV20-1 NA TGCAGTGCTAGAGTCTTCCAGACGGGAGGTAATGAGCAGTTCTTC CSARVFQTGGNEQFF
NA TRBJ2-7 15 TRBV28 NA TGTGCCGGCAGCCCTTTTATCGATAAACCCTACGAGCAGTACTTC CAGSPFIDKPYEQYF
NA TRBJ2-3 12 TRBV30 many TGTGCCTGGACACAGGGTCCAGATACGCAGTATTTT CAWTQGPDTQYF
TRBD1 TRBJ1-1 16 TRBV7-2 many TGTGCCAGCAGCCTAAGTACTGACAGGGGGTGGACTGAAGCTTTCTTT CASSLSTDRGWTEAFF
TRBD1 TRBJ2-5 14 TRBV2 NA TGTGCCAGCAGTGGACAGGGGGCTTTGGAGACCCAGTACTTC CASSGQGALETQYF